The 5 T cell receptor beta chains listed next were all sequenced from one sample in a study of blood T cell repertoires in COVID-19. Sequencing used immunoSEQ multiplex PCR; TCRdb keeps in-frame clones, though not all of them. The repertoire holds more than 65,000 clones, 65% to 85% seen once, with roughly 3.5% in the top ten. The sequencing sample was made of peripheral blood. The source of these receptors is a man between 45 and 60 years old with acute or convalescent COVID-19.

The rearrangement uses TRBV28 and TRBJ2-4, with D perhaps matching TRBD1 (5 bases). Germline V gene lookup returns CDR1 MDHEN and CDR2 SYDVKM. The CDR3 has 12 residues. V dropped 7 bases and J dropped 5 bases, with 9 bases sitting between them. The CDR3 DNA is TGTGCCAGCATGGGGCAGGAAAACATTCAGTACTTC. Translated, it gives CASMGQENIQYF.

The chain recombines TRBV6-5 with TRBJ2-2; D may be TRBD2 (5 bases). The V end lost 8 bases, the J end lost 5 bases, and 15 bases lay between the germline ends. Germline values: CDR1 MNHEY, CDR2 SVGAGI. This CDR3 region has 14 residues. This chain's CDR3 is CASGVASGTGELFF. The CDR3 coding sequence is TGTGCCAGCGGGGTAGCAAGCGGAACCGGGGAGCTGTTTTTT.

This clone rates as medium-sized. The rearrangement joins TRBV30 to TRBJ1-4, with D possibly matching TRBD1 (6 bases). The CDR3 length is 11 residues. V lost 4 bases and J 12 bases, leaving 12 bases between the germline ends. The V gene's germline CDR1 is GTSNPN and CDR2 SVGIG (reference sequence). Here the CDR3 DNA reads TGTGCCTGGACGAATCGGACAGAACTGTTTTTT. This gives the protein CAWTNRTELFF.

The chain carries TRBV11-3 and TRBJ2-7, with TRBD2 matching 12 bases. Trimming cost V 5 bases and J 5 bases; bases outside gene matches: 13. Germline V CDR1 and CDR2: SGHNT, YENEEA. The CDR3 is 17 amino acids. The CDR3 spells CASSPRTSGTPFHEQYF. The CDR3 DNA follows: TGTGCCAGCAGCCCTCGGACTAGCGGGACCCCGTTTCACGAGCAGTACTTC.

The chain links TRBV21-1 to TRBJ2-7; the D segment call TRBD1 is taken from the table without a DNA check. TRBV21-1 is deemed a pseudogene. This CDR3 has 17 residues. CDR3 DNA: TGTGCCAGCAGCAACTCCCCACCTCGGCAGGGGGCCTACGAGCAGTACTTC. Protein: CASSNSPPRQGAYEQYF.